Following are 21 T cell receptor beta chains from one sample sequenced in a study of cytomegalovirus exposure and HLA in healthy donors. The PCR was carried out with 60 Vbeta primers and 13 Jbeta primers. Libraries were prepared by immunoSEQ multiplex PCR; TCRdb keeps only in-frame clonotypes and omits some of them. The sample yields about 160,000 clones, about 80% seen once. The sequenced sample was PBMCs. The receptors here all came from a young man in good health and CMV-seronegative.

The chain uses TRBV7-9 and TRBJ2-1, with 10 bases matching TRBD2. The CDR3 totals 17 residues. V was clipped by 5 bases and J by 6 bases; unmatched bases: 13. From germline, CDR1 is SEHNR and CDR2 FQNEAQ (reference sequence). Written as DNA, the CDR3 is TGTGCCAGCAGCCCTCCGAACCAACCTAGCGGGAGCAATGAGCAGTTCTTC. Translated, it gives CASSPPNQPSGSNEQFF. The full variable domain, rest sourced from reference TRBV7-9 and TRBJ2-1, is DTGVSQNPRHKITKRGQNVTFRCDPISEHNRLYWYRQTLGQGPEFLTYFQNEAQLEKSRLLSDRFSAERPKGSFSTLEIQRTEQGDSAMYLCASSPPNQPSGSNEQFFGPGTRLTVL.

This clone was detected a few times. The J gene is TRBJ2-7, the V gene TRBV28, with TRBD1 as a possible D gene (6 bases). CDR1 and CDR2 (germline): MDHEN, SYDVKM. Between the trimmed V and J ends, which lost 2 bases and 0 bases, there was a span of 8 bases. The CDR3 is 14 residues long. DNA of the CDR3: TGTGCCAGCAGTTTACCGGACAGCTCCTACGAGCAGTACTTC. Its protein is CASSLPDSSYEQYF.

The chain links TRBV5-4 to TRBJ2-1; 7 bases align to TRBD2. The J segment lost 10 bases and the V segment lost 0 bases, leaving 4 bases of the junction unmatched. CDR1 and CDR2 from the germline V gene are SGHNT and YYREEE (reference sequence). This CDR3 has 13 residues. The CDR3 DNA follows: TGTGCCAGCAGCTTGGTGGGGGGAGGGGAGCAGTTCTTC. Amino acid sequence: CASSLVGGGEQFF.

This clone was seen only a few times. The chain joins TRBV7-3 to TRBJ1-3, with TRBD1 matching over 7 bases. This CDR3 is 15 amino acids long. The V gene end was trimmed by 2 bases and the J gene end by 4 bases; junction bases not matched to a gene: 5. The germline V gene has CDR1 SGHTA and CDR2 FQGTGA. The CDR3 DNA reads TGTGCCAGCAGCTTATCGGGGACAGAAGGAAACACCATATATTTT. As protein: CASSLSGTEGNTIYF.

The chain uses TRBV18 and TRBJ1-1; 7 bases agree with TRBD1. The CDR3 extends over 14 amino acids. Per the germline V gene, CDR1 is KGHSH and CDR2 is LQKENI. V lost 2 bases and J lost 7; bases outside the gene matches: 7. The CDR3 here is CASSPTGESVEAFF. CDR3 DNA: TGTGCCAGCTCACCAACAGGGGAATCGGTTGAAGCTTTCTTT.

CDR3 coding DNA: TGTGCCAGCAGCTTAAGCGGGGTTCCCTACAATGAGCAGTTCTTC. Protein product: CASSLSGVPYNEQFF. This chain joins TRBV9 and TRBJ2-1; 7 bases align to TRBD2. Unmatched junction bases numbered 6, after V lost 4 bases and J lost 2 bases. CDR3 length: 15 residues. Germline V lookup: CDR1 SGDLS, CDR2 YYNGEE.

The V and J genes are TRBV11-2 and TRBJ2-1, with a weak D call TRBD2 (6 bases). CDR1 is SGHAT and CDR2 is FQNNGV in the germline V gene. The CDR3 length is 16 residues. Trimming stripped 5 bases from V and 7 bases from J, with 21 bases between. The CDR3 is CASSASPGLQLNEQFF. The DNA for the CDR3 is TGTGCCAGCAGCGCCAGCCCGGGACTCCAGCTGAATGAGCAGTTCTTC.

CDR3 in DNA: TGTGCCAGCAGTGACTTGCACTACTACGAGCAGTACTTC. As protein: CASSDLHYYEQYF. The V call is TRBV6-4, the J call TRBJ2-5; D ambiguous. TRBJ2-7 matches the DNA end more closely, so the J call is doubtful. In germline, CDR1 is MRHNA, CDR2 SNTAGT. The CDR3 spans 13 residues.

The V call is TRBV27, the J call TRBJ2-5; 8 bases match TRBD1. Looked up from germline, CDR1 is MNHEY and CDR2 is SMNVEV (reference sequence). CDR3 size: 14 residues. Unmatched junction bases numbered 7, after V lost 6 bases and J lost 4 bases. Here the CDR3 DNA reads TGTGCCAGCAGGACAGGGGTGACGGGAGAGACCCAGTACTTC. Translated: CASRTGVTGETQYF.

This sequence joins TRBV6-1 and TRBJ2-1; weak D call: TRBD1 (5 bases). From germline, CDR1 is MNHNS and CDR2 SASEGT. The V gene lost 3 bases and the J gene lost 4 bases, with 13 bases spanning the gap. The CDR3 is 15 amino acids. The CDR3 DNA sequence: TGTGCCAGCAGTGAGGGAAGGGGCGATTACAATGAGCAGTTCTTC. This sequence encodes CASSEGRGDYNEQFF.

The chain couples TRBV15 to TRBJ1-3; D is perhaps TRBD1 (5 bases). This CDR3 region has 15 residues. The V end lost 5 bases, the J end lost 0 bases, and 11 bases lay between the germline ends. From germline, CDR1 is LNHNV and CDR2 YYDKDF (reference sequence). The DNA of the CDR3 is TGTGCCACCAGCGAAGACAGATACTCTGGAAACACCATATATTTT. This sequence encodes CATSEDRYSGNTIYF. Complete variable domain (other parts from reference TRBV15 and TRBJ1-3): DAMVIQNPRYQVTQFGKPVTLSCSQTLNHNVMYWYQQKSSQAPKLLFHYYDKDFNNEADTPDNFQSRRPNTSFCFLDIRSPGLGDTAMYLCATSEDRYSGNTIYFGEGSWLTVV.

The chain is built from TRBV4-1 and TRBJ1-1, with 8 bases matching TRBD1. This CDR3 has 11 amino acids. J was trimmed by 9 bases and V by 5 bases; bases with no gene match: 2. CDR1 and CDR2 (germline): MGHRA, YSYEKL. The CDR3 DNA reads TGCGCCAGCAGCGGACAGGGTAAAGCTTTCTTT. Protein product: CASSGQGKAFF.

V and J are TRBV5-1 and TRBJ2-3; D is perhaps TRBD1 (5 bases). This CDR3 contains 12 residues. CDR1 is SGHRS and CDR2 is YFSETQ in the germline V gene. Deletions cut 5 bases from V and 1 base from J, with 5 bases between. CDR3 amino acids: CASRTGTDTQYF. CDR3 DNA sequence: TGCGCCAGCAGGACAGGCACAGATACGCAGTATTTT.

The chain combines TRBV10-3 with TRBJ2-7, with a tentative D call TRBD2 (5 bases). Trimming removed 8 bases at V and 2 bases at J, with 13 bases between. The CDR3 runs to 13 residues. Germline lookup yields CDR1 ENHRY and CDR2 SYGVKD. CDR3 in DNA: TGTGCCATCGCCGCGGGTGGCCCCTACGAGCAGTACTTC. Protein: CAIAAGGPYEQYF.

This clone was found a few times. The chain has TRBV5-5 and TRBJ1-2, with D possibly matching TRBD1 (5 bases). The V gene lost 1 base and the J gene lost 2 bases, with 15 bases spanning the gap. The CDR3 runs 16 residues. Germline V gene lookup returns CDR1 SGHKS and CDR2 YYEKEE (reference sequence). The CDR3, as DNA: TGTGCCAGCAGCTTGAACTTTCTCTCAGGGAACTATGGCTACACCTTC. Translation: CASSLNFLSGNYGYTF.

V is TRBV2 and J is TRBJ2-3, with 7 bases identical to TRBD1. V lost 2 bases to trimming and J lost 2 bases; unmatched junction nucleotides: 4. This CDR3 spans 15 amino acids. The germline V gene has CDR1 SNHLY and CDR2 FYNNEI. The CDR3 bases are TGTGCCAGCAGTGAATTTAGGGGGCCCACAGATACGCAGTATTTT. This sequence encodes CASSEFRGPTDTQYF.

This chain connects TRBV30 to TRBJ2-7; D not certain. The CDR3 loop spans 16 amino acids. Per germline, CDR1 GTSNPN and CDR2 SVGIG (reference sequence). The V end was cut by 1 base, the J end by 1 base, with 17 bases between. CDR3 amino acids: CAWSDLFRKLSYEQYF. The CDR3 nucleotides are TGTGCCTGGAGTGATCTTTTCAGGAAACTTTCCTACGAGCAGTACTTC.

The chain uses TRBV11-3 and TRBJ2-1; maybe TRBD2 (5 bases). Germline CDR1 SGHNT, CDR2 YENEEA. The CDR3 has 13 amino acids. V was shortened by 5 bases and J by 7 bases, with 12 bases between the two germline ends. The CDR3 sequence is CASSPDSSNEQFF. The CDR3 bases are TGTGCCAGCAGCCCGGACTCATCTAATGAGCAGTTCTTC.

The V gene is TRBV30, the J gene TRBJ2-5; the D gene is possibly TRBD2 (6 bases). The germline CDR1 and CDR2 sequences are GTSNPN and SVGIG (reference sequence). The V gene lost 2 bases and the J gene lost 2 bases, with 9 bases spanning the gap. The CDR3 has 13 residues. This CDR3 is CAWSLSGQETQYF. The CDR3 bases are TGTGCCTGGAGTCTTAGCGGACAAGAGACCCAGTACTTC. The variable domain in full, with the rest retrieved from reference TRBV30 and TRBJ2-5, is SQTIHQWPATLVQPVGSPLSLECTVEGTSNPNLYWYRQAAGRGLQLLFYSVGIGQISSEVPQNLSASRPQDRQFILSSKKLLLSDSGFYLCAWSLSGQETQYFGPGTRLLVL.

In this sample, this clone turned up a few times. The chain uses TRBV9 and TRBJ1-2; possibly TRBD1 for D (5 bases). V was shortened by 0 bases and J by 11 bases, with 11 bases between the two germline ends. This CDR3 comprises 12 residues. From germline, CDR1 is SGDLS and CDR2 YYNGEE. The CDR3 loop reads CASSVEGRRYTF. The CDR3 coding sequence is TGTGCCAGCAGCGTAGAGGGGAGGCGATACACCTTC.

The chain links TRBV5-6 to TRBJ2-3; TRBD1 is a possible D gene (5 bases). Germline V gene lookup returns CDR1 SGHDT and CDR2 YYEEEE. The CDR3 sequence is 15 residues long. The V and J ends lost 3 bases and 2 bases respectively, with 13 bases between them. The CDR3 DNA reads as TGTGCCAGCAGCTCCTTAGGGGTATCCACAGATACGCAGTATTTT. It codes for CASSSLGVSTDTQYF.